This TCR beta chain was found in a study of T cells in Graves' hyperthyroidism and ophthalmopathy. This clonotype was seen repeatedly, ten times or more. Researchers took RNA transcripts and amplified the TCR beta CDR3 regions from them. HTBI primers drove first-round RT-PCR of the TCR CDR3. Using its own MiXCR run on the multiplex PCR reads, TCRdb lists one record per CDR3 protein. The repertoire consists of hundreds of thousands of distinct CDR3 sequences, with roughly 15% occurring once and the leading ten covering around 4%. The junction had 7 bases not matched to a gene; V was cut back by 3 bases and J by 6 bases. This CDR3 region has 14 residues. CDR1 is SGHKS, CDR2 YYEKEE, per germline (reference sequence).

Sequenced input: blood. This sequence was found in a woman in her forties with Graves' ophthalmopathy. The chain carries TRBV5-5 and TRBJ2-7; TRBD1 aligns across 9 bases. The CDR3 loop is CASSSRTGAAEQYF. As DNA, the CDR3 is TGTGCCAGCAGCTCGCGGACAGGGGCGGCCGAGCAGTACTTC.